A single sample gave rise to the 21 T cell receptor beta chains below, sequenced in a study of OX40 agonist ivuxolimab in advanced cancers. TCRdb's copy holds only in-frame clones and misses some; the assay was immunoSEQ multiplex PCR. The sample contains approximately 30,000 clones, more than 65% of which appear only once. The sample consisted of CD4+ or CD8+ T cells sorted from blood, taken in a trial of the OX40 agonist ivuxolimab. The receptors originated from an adult with an advanced solid tumor such as melanoma, head and neck, liver or kidney cancer.

The chain joins TRBV4-1 to TRBJ1-2, with D tentatively TRBD1 (5 bases). Looked up from germline, CDR1 is MGHRA and CDR2 is YSYEKL. The CDR3 extends over 16 amino acids. Trimming removed 0 bases at V and 6 bases at J, with 17 bases between. This chain's CDR3 is CASSQDIQGAYNGYTF. The DNA for the CDR3 is TGCGCCAGCAGCCAAGATATCCAGGGCGCGTACAATGGCTACACCTTC.

J is TRBJ2-1 and V is TRBV5-1; 9 bases map to TRBD1. Losses at the gene ends were 3 bases for V and 7 bases for J; bases not matched to a gene: 5. Germline loops: CDR1 SGHRS, CDR2 YFSETQ. The CDR3 totals 14 residues. CDR3 sequence: CASSWDRVVNEQFF. The CDR3 nucleotides read TGCGCCAGCAGCTGGGACAGGGTTGTAAATGAGCAGTTCTTC.

V usage is TRBV4-1 and J usage is TRBJ1-6; unclear D gene. The V gene lost 2 bases and the J gene lost 0 bases, with 5 bases spanning the gap. CDR1 and CDR2 from the germline V gene are MGHRA and YSYEKL. The CDR3 totals 15 residues. DNA for the CDR3: TGCGCCAGCAGCCAAACCAACTCCTATAATTCACCCCTCCACTTT. Protein product: CASSQTNSYNSPLHF.

In its sample, this clone is medium-sized. The chain uses TRBV30 and TRBJ2-7; D gene uncertain. The V end lost 0 bases, the J end lost 5 bases, and 11 bases lay between the germline ends. Germline V gene sequence: CDR1 GTSNPN, CDR2 SVGIG (reference sequence). This CDR3 comprises 13 residues. In DNA, the CDR3 is TGTGCCTGGAGTGTAGGTAACCTCCACGAGCAGTACTTC. Its translation: CAWSVGNLHEQYF. Full variable domain (missing parts from reference TRBV30 and TRBJ2-7): SQTIHQWPATLVQPVGSPLSLECTVEGTSNPNLYWYRQAAGRGLQLLFYSVGIGQISSEVPQNLSASRPQDRQFILSSKKLLLSDSGFYLCAWSVGNLHEQYFGPGTRLTVT.

This chain links TRBV5-1 with TRBJ1-1; D call uncertain. Germline V gene sequence: CDR1 SGHRS, CDR2 YFSETQ. The length of the CDR3 is 13 residues. V was cut by 5 bases and J by 6 bases, with 14 bases left in between. The CDR3 loop is CASSRPGGAEAFF. CDR3 DNA sequence: TGCGCCAGCAGTCGACCGGGCGGAGCTGAAGCTTTCTTT.

The rearrangement joins TRBV7-9 to TRBJ2-7, with 7 nucleotides matching TRBD2. This CDR3 has 14 amino acids. From germline, CDR1 is SEHNR and CDR2 FQNEAQ (reference sequence). The junction had 8 bases not matched to a gene; V was cut back by 5 bases and J by 4 bases. The DNA for the CDR3 is TGTGCCAGCAGCCACGGGGGGACCCCTTACGAGCAGTACTTC. Its protein product is CASSHGGTPYEQYF.

V and J are TRBV5-1 and TRBJ2-1, with TRBD2 matching 15 bases. Germline trimming cut 4 bases from V and 8 bases from J; bases unmatched to any gene: 4. The CDR3 totals 15 residues. CDR1 is SGHRS and CDR2 is YFSETQ in the germline V gene. The CDR3 DNA sequence: TGCGCCAGCAGCCGGGGACTAGCGGGGGGAGATGAGCAGTTCTTC. Translating gives CASSRGLAGGDEQFF.

The chain carries TRBV29-1 and TRBJ2-1; D uncertain. Germline assignment: CDR1 SQVTM and CDR2 ANQGSEA. The V gene lost 2 bases and the J gene lost 5 bases, with 13 bases spanning the gap. The CDR3 is 14 amino acids. The DNA for the CDR3 is TGCAGCGTTGAAAAAGGTTTGGCCGACAATGAGCAGTTCTTC. Amino acids: CSVEKGLADNEQFF.

This clone was picked up a small number of times. The chain links TRBV6-5 to TRBJ2-4; D might be TRBD1 (6 bases). In germline, CDR1 is MNHEY, CDR2 SVGAGI. Between the trimmed V and J ends, which lost 5 bases and 6 bases, there was a span of 14 bases. CDR3 length: 14 residues. CDR3 sequence (DNA): TGTGCCAGCAGTGAATACAGGGCGGGAAACATTCAGTACTTC. Protein sequence: CASSEYRAGNIQYF.

The chain uses TRBV25-1 and TRBJ2-7; 8 bases match TRBD1. CDR1 and CDR2 (germline): MGHDK, SYGVNS. The CDR3 covers 15 residues. The V gene end was trimmed by 2 bases and the J gene end by 2 bases; junction bases not matched to a gene: 5. The CDR3 spells CASSETDRGTYEQYF. In DNA, the CDR3 is TGTGCCAGCAGTGAAACCGACAGGGGAACCTACGAGCAGTACTTC.

This clone was detected only a few times. CDR3 bases: TGTGCCAGCAGTTACAACGGACAACTACATGAAGCTTTCTTT. It specifies CASSYNGQLHEAFF. This rearrangement joins TRBV6-6 to TRBJ1-1, with D perhaps matching TRBD1 (5 bases). The V end was cut by 2 bases, the J end by 7 bases, with 14 bases between. Germline V gives CDR1 MNHNY, CDR2 SVGAGI (reference sequence). This CDR3 comprises 14 residues.

The chain carries TRBV9 and TRBJ2-7; unclear D gene. CDR3 length equals 14 residues. Germline values: CDR1 SGDLS, CDR2 YYNGEE. Trimming removed 4 bases from V and 0 bases from J, with 11 bases in between. The CDR3 is CASSPGTPSYEQYF. The DNA of the CDR3 is TGTGCCAGCAGCCCCGGAACCCCCTCCTACGAGCAGTACTTC. Full variable domain (rest looked up from reference TRBV9 and TRBJ2-7): DSGVTQTPKHLITATGQRVTLRCSPRSGDLSVYWYQQSLDQGLQFLIQYYNGEERAKGNILERFSAQQFPDLHSELNLSSLELGDSALYFCASSPGTPSYEQYFGPGTRLTVT.

This clone was counted once. The rearrangement joins TRBV11-1 to TRBJ1-1; no firm D call. Germline loops: CDR1 SGHAT, CDR2 FQDESV (reference sequence). The CDR3 length is 16 residues. V was shortened by 4 bases and J by 0 bases, with 15 bases between the two germline ends. The CDR3 region is CASSSGLQSLNTEAFF. CDR3 sequence (DNA): TGTGCCAGCAGCTCCGGACTGCAATCCTTGAACACTGAAGCTTTCTTT.

The chain combines TRBV5-8 with TRBJ2-7; TRBD2 might be the D (6 bases). With 4 bases removed from V and 3 bases from J, the gap between germline ends came to 11 bases. This CDR3 spans 13 amino acids. Germline-derived CDR1 and CDR2 are SGHTS and YDEGEE. CDR3 coding DNA: TGTGCCAGCAGCGCTACCGGGGGCTACGAGCAGTACTTC. Translating it yields CASSATGGYEQYF.

V is TRBV7-2 and J is TRBJ2-5; D gene ambiguous. The CDR3 loop spans 13 amino acids. The V gene's germline CDR1 is SGHTA and CDR2 FQGNSA. V lost 5 bases and J lost 3, with 10 bases in between. CDR3 coding DNA: TGTGCCAGCAGCCCGCCCTTGGAAGAGACCCAGTACTTC. Translated: CASSPPLEETQYF.

This chain joins TRBV11-3 and TRBJ2-5; 8 bases fit TRBD1. Looked up from germline, CDR1 is SGHNT and CDR2 is YENEEA. CDR3 length: 15 residues. The ends lost 5 bases at V and 7 bases at J; junction bases unmatched: 12. CDR3 nucleotide sequence: TGTGCCAGCAGCCCCCGGACAGGGTCTATGGGGACCCAGTACTTC. It specifies CASSPRTGSMGTQYF.

This sequence joins TRBV19 and TRBJ1-2; D remains unclear. With 3 bases removed from V and 8 bases from J, the gap between germline ends came to 10 bases. The CDR3 runs 12 residues. Germline V gene lookup returns CDR1 LNHDA and CDR2 SQIVND (reference sequence). The CDR3 DNA reads TGTGCCAGTAGTATTGGTGAAAAAGGCTACACCTTC. This sequence encodes CASSIGEKGYTF.

J is TRBJ1-2 and V is TRBV7-3, with 9 bases aligning to TRBD1. This CDR3 region has 15 residues. V lost 5 bases and J lost 5; bases outside the gene matches: 9. Germline V gives CDR1 SGHTA, CDR2 FQGTGA. The CDR3 sequence is CASSPGQGGGYGYTF. The CDR3 region has the DNA TGTGCCAGCAGCCCGGGACAGGGAGGAGGGTATGGCTACACCTTC.

This chain uses TRBV15 with TRBJ2-1, with TRBD2 identical over 11 bases. V was pared by 3 bases and J by 8 bases, with 9 bases of the junction left unmatched. There are 16 residues in the CDR3. Germline V lookup: CDR1 LNHNV, CDR2 YYDKDF (reference sequence). CDR3 sequence (DNA): TGTGCCACCAGCAGCTATCTAGCGGGGGGCACCGATGAGCAGTTCTTC. Protein: CATSSYLAGGTDEQFF. The whole variable domain, filled in from reference TRBV15 and TRBJ2-1, reads DAMVIQNPRYQVTQFGKPVTLSCSQTLNHNVMYWYQQKSSQAPKLLFHYYDKDFNNEADTPDNFQSRRPNTSFCFLDIRSPGLGDTAMYLCATSSYLAGGTDEQFFGPGTRLTVL.

The rearrangement uses TRBV7-9 and TRBJ2-6; tentatively, D is TRBD1 (5 bases). Germline loops: CDR1 SEHNR, CDR2 FQNEAQ (reference sequence). CDR3 length: 18 residues. With 5 bases removed from V and 5 bases from J, the gap between germline ends came to 22 bases. CDR3 DNA sequence: TGTGCCAGCAGCCTAAGACAATACCATGACAGTCGGGCCAACGTCCTGACTTTC. Translation: CASSLRQYHDSRANVLTF.

The chain uses TRBV4-3 and TRBJ1-6, with D uncertain. This CDR3 has 16 residues. V was trimmed by 8 bases and J by 0 bases, leaving 14 bases between them. Germline V CDR1 and CDR2: LGHNA, YSLEER. The CDR3 nucleotides read TGCGCCAGCGGGAGAGGTTACAGCTCCTATAATTCACCCCTCCACTTT. Residues: CASGRGYSSYNSPLHF.